The 23 T cell receptor beta chains below were found in one sample sequenced in a study of blood T cell repertoires in COVID-19. TCRdb's table, derived via immunoSEQ multiplex PCR, lists solely in-frame clones and lacks some. Altogether about 250,000 clones are present, around 88% being singletons, with the ten largest covering roughly 1.4%. The sequenced sample consisted of peripheral blood. These receptors were taken from an elderly man with acute or convalescent COVID-19.

The chain employs TRBV24-1 and TRBJ2-5; a weak D match, TRBD1 (5 bases). The V end was cut by 4 bases, the J end by 5 bases, with 16 bases between. The CDR3 is made up of 15 amino acids. CDR1 is KGHDR, CDR2 SFDVKD, per germline. CDR3 in amino acids: CATSEVAREGETQYF. Here the CDR3 DNA reads TGTGCCACCAGTGAGGTGGCCAGGGAAGGCGAGACCCAGTACTTC.

This clone was found once. The chain links TRBV19 to TRBJ2-1, with 7 bases fitting TRBD2. The CDR3 loop spans 14 amino acids. V trimming: 3 bases; J trimming: 8 bases; junction bases outside the gene matches: 7. The germline V gene has CDR1 LNHDA and CDR2 SQIVND (reference sequence). As DNA, the CDR3 is TGTGCCAGTAGTATCGAGCGGGGTGGGGATGAGCAGTTCTTC. This gives the protein CASSIERGGDEQFF.

The genes are TRBV9 and TRBJ2-5, with 7 bases fitting TRBD2. CDR1 and CDR2 (germline): SGDLS, YYNGEE. CDR3 length: 14 amino acids. V was clipped by 0 bases and J by 2 bases; unmatched bases: 1. The DNA of the CDR3 is TGTGCCAGCAGCGTAGGGCGGGGGCAAGAGACCCAGTACTTC. This gives the protein CASSVGRGQETQYF.

This chain links TRBV3-1 (or the pseudogene TRBV3-2) with TRBJ1-1; perhaps TRBD1 as D (6 bases). The CDR3 length is 14 residues. Trimming removed 1 base from V and 1 base from J, with 7 bases in between. The V gene's germline CDR1 is LGHDT and CDR2 YNNKEL (reference sequence). CDR3 region: CASSQAGANTEAFF. The CDR3 DNA follows: TGTGCCAGCAGCCAAGCAGGGGCGAACACTGAAGCTTTCTTT.

This chain links TRBV2 with TRBJ2-5, with 9 bases lining up with TRBD2. The germline gives CDR1 SNHLY, CDR2 FYNNEI. The ends lost 4 bases at V and 4 bases at J; junction bases unmatched: 1. This CDR3 has 13 amino acids. DNA of the CDR3: TGTGCCAGCAGTGGCGGGGGGGTAGAGACCCAGTACTTC. Translating gives CASSGGGVETQYF.

Comment on this clone: At the DNA level, this CDR3 is encoded by other sequences in the same sample as well. The chain employs TRBV10-3 and TRBJ2-7; 7 bases are shared with TRBD1. This CDR3 is 13 amino acids long. With V trimmed by 4 bases and J by 0 bases, 0 bases remained unmatched. CDR1 and CDR2 (germline): ENHRY, SYGVKD. DNA of the CDR3: TGTGCCATCAGTGGGGACAGCTCCTACGAGCAGTACTTC. Translated, it gives CAISGDSSYEQYF.

The chain joins TRBV4-3 to TRBJ2-3; 10 nucleotides match TRBD2. The CDR3 has 17 amino acids. The V segment lost 1 base and the J segment 1 base; nucleotides outside the gene matches: 5. Germline CDR1 reads LGHNA; CDR2 reads YSLEER. The CDR3 loop is CASSQGASGGGTDTQYF. In DNA, the CDR3 is TGCGCCAGCAGCCAAGGGGCTAGCGGGGGCGGCACAGATACGCAGTATTTT.

The chain is built from TRBV5-1 and TRBJ2-1; TRBD2 agrees at 9 bases. After removal of 3 bases from V and 5 bases from J, the junction contained 9 bases not matched to a gene. The CDR3 has 16 amino acids. CDR1 is SGHRS, CDR2 YFSETQ, per germline. The CDR3 DNA reads as TGCGCCAGCAGCTCCGTCCTCGGACTAGCGCACAATGAGCAGTTCTTC. Translating it yields CASSSVLGLAHNEQFF. Based on the CDR3 plus reference TRBV5-1 and TRBJ2-1, the full variable domain is KAGVTQTPRYLIKTRGQQVTLSCSPISGHRSVSWYQQTPGQGLQFLFEYFSETQRNKGNFPGRFSGRQFSNSRSEMNVSTLELGDSALYLCASSSVLGLAHNEQFFGPGTRLTVL.

This clone was seen only a few times. This sequence joins TRBV5-1 and TRBJ1-1; D gene uncertain. V lost 4 bases to trimming and J lost 4 bases, with 17 bases between them. From germline, CDR1 is SGHRS and CDR2 YFSETQ. The CDR3 loop spans 15 amino acids. CDR3 sequence reads: CASSGDGGRVTEAFF. CDR3 bases: TGCGCCAGCAGCGGCGACGGAGGGAGGGTCACTGAAGCTTTCTTT.

This clone has a single count. The rearrangement joins TRBV3-1 (or the pseudogene TRBV3-2) to TRBJ2-1; 11 bases match TRBD2. Germline lookup yields CDR1 LGHDT and CDR2 YNNKEL (reference sequence). V was clipped by 3 bases and J by 3 bases; unmatched bases: 4. The CDR3 length is 16 residues. For the CDR3, the DNA is TGTGCCAGCAGCCAGAGACTAGCGGGATTCTACAATGAGCAGTTCTTC. Residues: CASSQRLAGFYNEQFF.

This clone was seen a few times. The chain is built from TRBV5-4 and TRBJ2-7; 9 nucleotides line up with TRBD2. The CDR3 has 14 residues. Per the germline V gene, CDR1 is SGHNT and CDR2 is YYREEE (reference sequence). V dropped 4 bases and J dropped 5; count of bases not matched to a gene: 7. CDR3 region: CASSEAGGWNEQYF. The DNA of the CDR3 is TGTGCCAGCAGCGAAGCGGGGGGATGGAACGAGCAGTACTTC.

The chain uses TRBV6-2 or TRBV6-3 and TRBJ1-5; the D is unclear. The CDR3 loop spans 15 amino acids. CDR1 MNHEY and CDR2 SVGEGT come from the germline V gene. V lost 5 bases, J lost 2 bases, and 13 bases lay in between. DNA of the CDR3: TGTGCCAGCAGTCGAGGACTCACCCGCAATCAGCCCCAGCATTTT. Translating it yields CASSRGLTRNQPQHF.

The chain employs TRBV7-2 and TRBJ1-2; TRBD1 might be the D (5 bases). This CDR3 spans 17 amino acids. V was clipped by 1 base and J by 6 bases, with 21 bases between them. The germline V gene has CDR1 SGHTA and CDR2 FQGNSA. CDR3 bases: TGTGCCAGCAGCTTAGAGAGTTGGCGAACAGGTGCTCATGGCTACACCTTC. Translation gives CASSLESWRTGAHGYTF.

The J gene is TRBJ1-1, the V gene TRBV9, with no clear D. Trimming pared 0 bases from V and 7 bases from J, leaving 7 bases between. The CDR3 is 12 residues long. CDR1 is SGDLS and CDR2 is YYNGEE in the germline V gene. The CDR3 DNA sequence: TGTGCCAGCAGCGTAGGTCGGGGTGAAGCTTTCTTT. Its protein product is CASSVGRGEAFF.

The V gene is TRBV2, the J gene TRBJ1-2; 7 nucleotides agree with TRBD1. The CDR3 is made up of 16 amino acids. Germline-derived CDR1 and CDR2 are SNHLY and FYNNEI. V was pared by 3 bases and J by 4 bases, with 11 bases of the junction left unmatched. CDR3 nucleotide sequence: TGTGCCAGCAGTGAGACGTGGGCGACAGGGCCCTATGGCTACACCTTC. It is translated as CASSETWATGPYGYTF.

The V and J genes are TRBV7-9 and TRBJ2-1, with 10 positions matching TRBD2. Germline V lookup: CDR1 SEHNR, CDR2 FQNEAQ (reference sequence). The CDR3 loop spans 18 amino acids. V shed 4 bases and J 3 bases; nucleotides not matched to a gene: 12. CDR3 bases: TGTGCCAGCAGCTCTAGCTATCGGACTAGCGGTGTCTACAATGAGCAGTTCTTC. Protein: CASSSSYRTSGVYNEQFF.

V usage is TRBV9 and J usage is TRBJ1-2; possibly TRBD1 for D (6 bases). Germline loops: CDR1 SGDLS, CDR2 YYNGEE. CDR3 length: 17 residues. The V gene lost 0 bases and the J gene lost 5 bases, with 20 bases spanning the gap. The CDR3 sequence is CASSVGGRGTINYGYTF. DNA for the CDR3: TGTGCCAGCAGCGTAGGGGGCAGGGGTACAATTAATTATGGCTACACCTTC.

This clone was seen only once. The chain is built from TRBV7-9 and TRBJ1-5; D is unclear. The V gene's germline CDR1 is SEHNR and CDR2 FQNEAQ (reference sequence). Trimming shortened V by 5 bases and J by 3 bases, and 14 bases separated the two germline ends. The CDR3 covers 15 residues. CDR3 protein: CASSHSGVFNQPQHF. The CDR3 nucleotides are TGTGCCAGCAGCCACTCCGGGGTCTTCAATCAGCCCCAGCATTTT.

This clone came up a few times. V gene TRBV7-3 combines with J gene TRBJ1-1, with 9 bases lining up with TRBD1. The V and J ends lost 5 bases and 6 bases, in that order; junction bases with no gene match: 10. This CDR3 has 15 residues. CDR1 is SGHTA and CDR2 is FQGTGA in the germline V gene. The CDR3 protein is CASSAQQGATAEAFF. The CDR3, as DNA: TGTGCCAGCAGCGCCCAACAGGGGGCAACGGCTGAAGCTTTCTTT.

The chain links TRBV19 to TRBJ2-7; D perhaps matches TRBD1 (5 bases). This CDR3 has 14 residues. The germline V gene has CDR1 LNHDA and CDR2 SQIVND (reference sequence). V lost 6 bases, J lost 3 bases, and 15 bases lay in between. This CDR3 reads CASSLQGSGYEQYF. The CDR3 region has the DNA TGTGCCAGTAGCCTCCAGGGATCCGGCTACGAGCAGTACTTC.

The rearrangement uses TRBV24-1 and TRBJ1-5, with 7 bases aligning to TRBD1. The CDR3 covers 14 residues. The germline CDR1 and CDR2 sequences are KGHDR and SFDVKD. Trimming at V came to 9 bases and at J to 3 bases, leaving 7 bases not matched to a gene. The CDR3: CATGHRGNNQPQHF. The CDR3 coding sequence is TGTGCCACCGGTCACAGGGGTAACAATCAGCCCCAGCATTTT.

The chain links TRBV5-1 to TRBJ2-3; maybe TRBD1 (6 bases). Trimming took off 6 bases at V and 0 bases at J, with 14 bases between the two ends. This CDR3 spans 15 amino acids. CDR1 and CDR2 from the germline V gene are SGHRS and YFSETQ. CDR3 nucleotides: TGCGCCAGCAAAGGGACAATTCTTAGCACAGATACGCAGTATTTT. Its translation: CASKGTILSTDTQYF.

The J gene is TRBJ2-2, the V gene TRBV27; D possibly corresponds to TRBD2 (6 bases). Germline CDR1 and CDR2: MNHEY and SMNVEV (reference sequence). This CDR3 contains 14 residues. V was cut by 1 base and J by 6 bases, with 9 bases left in between. The CDR3 DNA is TGTGCCAGCAGTTTATATATAGCGGCCGGGGAGCTGTTTTTT. It translates to CASSLYIAAGELFF.